These 5 T cell receptor beta chains originate from one sample sequenced in a study of cytomegalovirus exposure and HLA in healthy donors. The study ran its PCR with 60 Vbeta and 13 Jbeta primers. TCRdb's copy holds only in-frame clones and misses some; the assay was immunoSEQ multiplex PCR. The repertoire consists of roughly 100,000 clones, with 70% to 75% occurring once and the leading ten covering around 1.3%. Material: PBMCs. The receptors here all came from a man in his forties in good health and CMV-seronegative.

J is TRBJ2-2 and V is TRBV5-1; TRBD1 aligns across 11 bases. V shed 0 bases and J 4 bases; nucleotides not matched to a gene: 2. CDR3 length equals 16 residues. Germline V CDR1 and CDR2: SGHRS, YFSETQ. The CDR3 DNA reads TGCGCCAGCAGCTTGGTCGGGACAGGGGGCACCGGGGAGCTGTTTTTT. Amino acid sequence: CASSLVGTGGTGELFF.

The chain employs TRBV19 and TRBJ1-1; TRBD1 is a possible D gene (6 bases). In germline, CDR1 is LNHDA, CDR2 SQIVND (reference sequence). CDR3 length: 14 residues. Deletions cut 5 bases from V and 1 base from J, with 11 bases between. As DNA, the CDR3 is TGTGCCAGTAGTCCGGGGACACAGAACACTGAAGCTTTCTTT. Translation: CASSPGTQNTEAFF.

This chain joins TRBV7-9 and TRBJ2-5; 12 nucleotides match TRBD2. TRBJ2-7 matches the DNA end more closely, so the J call is doubtful. The CDR3 spans 15 residues. Per the germline V gene, CDR1 is SEHNR and CDR2 is FQNEAQ (reference sequence). CDR3 coding DNA: TGTGCCAGCAGCGCACCGACTAGCGGGAGCTACGAGCAGTACTTC. Protein: CASSAPTSGSYEQYF.

The CDR3 sequence: CASSLADRGEQPQHF. As DNA, the CDR3 is TGTGCCAGCAGCCTAGCAGACAGGGGGGAACAGCCCCAGCATTTT. The chain couples TRBV4-2 to TRBJ1-5; 9 nucleotides agree with TRBD1. There are 15 residues in the CDR3. The trim removed 4 bases at V and 7 bases at J, leaving 8 bases unmatched. CDR1 and CDR2 from the germline V gene are LGHNA and YNFKEQ.

The chain combines TRBV4-3 with TRBJ1-4; 7 bases fit TRBD1. This CDR3 is built from 16 residues. Germline lookup yields CDR1 LGHNA and CDR2 YSLEER. V trimming: 4 bases; J trimming: 3 bases; junction bases outside the gene matches: 8. Written as DNA, the CDR3 is TGCGCCAGCAGCCGCACGACAGGGTCCCCTAATGAAAAACTGTTTTTT. This encodes CASSRTTGSPNEKLFF.